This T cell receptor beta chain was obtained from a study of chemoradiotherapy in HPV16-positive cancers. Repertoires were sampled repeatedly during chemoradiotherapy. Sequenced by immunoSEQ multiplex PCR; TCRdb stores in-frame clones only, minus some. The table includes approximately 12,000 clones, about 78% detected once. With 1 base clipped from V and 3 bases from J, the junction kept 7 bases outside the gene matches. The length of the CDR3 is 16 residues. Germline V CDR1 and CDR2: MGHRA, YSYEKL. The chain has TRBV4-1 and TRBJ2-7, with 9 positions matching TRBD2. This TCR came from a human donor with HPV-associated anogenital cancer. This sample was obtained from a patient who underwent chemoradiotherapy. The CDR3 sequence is CASSQVLAGTDYEQYF. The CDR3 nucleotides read TGCGCCAGCAGCCAAGTCCTAGCGGGGACCGACTACGAGCAGTACTTC.